This T cell receptor (beta chain) was captured by sequencing in a study of cytomegalovirus exposure and HLA in healthy donors. The CDR3 contains 12 residues. The germline CDR1 and CDR2 sequences are SGHKS and YYEKEE (reference sequence). V gave up 7 bases and J gave up 4 bases; unmatched junction bases: 3. Study conclusions and caveats: Association of a missense DCLRE1C variant with TCR beta V- and J-gene trimming was reported in a later analysis.

Primers: 60 Vbeta forward and 13 Jbeta reverse. Sequenced by immunoSEQ multiplex PCR; TCRdb stores in-frame clones only, minus some. The table lists some 150,000 clones, 75% to 85% of them singletons. For this clone: The antigen is undetermined.

This clonotype originated in a man under 40 in good health and CMV-seronegative. Material: PBMCs. The rearrangement links TRBV5-5 to TRBJ2-7, with TRBD2 matching over 9 bases. The chain's CDR3 is CASSRGGYEQYF. The CDR3 bases are TGTGCCAGCTCGCGGGGGGGGTACGAGCAGTACTTC.